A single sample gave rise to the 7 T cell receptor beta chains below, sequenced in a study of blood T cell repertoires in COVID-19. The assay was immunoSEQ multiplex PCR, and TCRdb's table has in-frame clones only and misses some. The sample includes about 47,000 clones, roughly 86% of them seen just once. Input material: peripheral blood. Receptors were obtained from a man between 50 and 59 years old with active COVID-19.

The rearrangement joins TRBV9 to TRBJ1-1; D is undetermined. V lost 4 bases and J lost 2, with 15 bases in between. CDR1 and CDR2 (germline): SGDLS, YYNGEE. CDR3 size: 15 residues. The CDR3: CASSSSAGFNTEAFF. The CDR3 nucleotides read TGTGCCAGCAGCTCATCTGCGGGGTTCAACACTGAAGCTTTCTTT. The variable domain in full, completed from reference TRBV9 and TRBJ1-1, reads DSGVTQTPKHLITATGQRVTLRCSPRSGDLSVYWYQQSLDQGLQFLIQYYNGEERAKGNILERFSAQQFPDLHSELNLSSLELGDSALYFCASSSSAGFNTEAFFGQGTRLTVV.

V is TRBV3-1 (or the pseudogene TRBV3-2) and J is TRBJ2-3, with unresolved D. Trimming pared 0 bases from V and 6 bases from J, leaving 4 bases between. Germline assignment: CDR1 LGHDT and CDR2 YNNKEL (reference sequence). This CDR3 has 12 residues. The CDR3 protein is CASSQDRDTQYF. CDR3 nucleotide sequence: TGTGCCAGCAGCCAAGACCGGGATACGCAGTATTTT.

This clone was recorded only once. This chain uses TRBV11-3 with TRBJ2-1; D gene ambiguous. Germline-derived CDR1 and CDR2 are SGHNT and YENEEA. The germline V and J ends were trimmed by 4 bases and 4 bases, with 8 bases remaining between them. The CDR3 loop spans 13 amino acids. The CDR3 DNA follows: TGTGCCAGCAGCTCCCCTCAGTACAATGAGCAGTTCTTC. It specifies CASSSPQYNEQFF.

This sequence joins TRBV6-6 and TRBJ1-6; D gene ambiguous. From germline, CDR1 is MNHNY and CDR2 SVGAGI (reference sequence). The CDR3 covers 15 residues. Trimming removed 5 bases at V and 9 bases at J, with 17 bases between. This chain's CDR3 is CASSPFGGSGSPLHF. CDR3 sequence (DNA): TGTGCCAGCAGTCCCTTCGGAGGATCTGGTTCACCCCTCCACTTT.

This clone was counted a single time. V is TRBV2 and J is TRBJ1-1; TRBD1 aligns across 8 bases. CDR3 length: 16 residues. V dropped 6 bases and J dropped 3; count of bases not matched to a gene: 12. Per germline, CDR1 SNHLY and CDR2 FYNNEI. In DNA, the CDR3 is TGTGCCAGCAGCTTAGGGACAGGAGGCTTGTACACTGAAGCTTTCTTT. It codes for CASSLGTGGLYTEAFF.

This CDR3 is CASGNRDGSSGANVLTF. CDR3 DNA: TGTGCTAGTGGCAACAGGGACGGCAGCTCTGGGGCCAACGTCCTGACTTTC. The chain has TRBV12-5 and TRBJ2-6; a weak D match, TRBD1 (6 bases). V was pared by 6 bases and J by 0 bases, with 15 bases between. Germline V gives CDR1 LGHNT, CDR2 FRNRAP. This CDR3 comprises 17 residues.

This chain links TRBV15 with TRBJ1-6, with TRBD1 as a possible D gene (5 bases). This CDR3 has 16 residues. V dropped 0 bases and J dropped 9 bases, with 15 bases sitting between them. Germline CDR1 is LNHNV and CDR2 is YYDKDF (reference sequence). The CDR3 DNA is TGTGCCACCAGCAGAGATCGGCTCGGGGGGGGTTCACCCCTCCACTTT. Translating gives CATSRDRLGGGSPLHF. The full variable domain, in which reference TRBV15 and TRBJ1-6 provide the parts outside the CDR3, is DAMVIQNPRYQVTQFGKPVTLSCSQTLNHNVMYWYQQKSSQAPKLLFHYYDKDFNNEADTPDNFQSRRPNTSFCFLDIRSPGLGDTAMYLCATSRDRLGGGSPLHFGNGTRLTVT.